The rows below give T cell receptor beta chains drawn from one sample of a study of cytomegalovirus exposure and HLA in healthy donors. The protocol was immunoSEQ multiplex PCR, while the TCRdb copy is restricted to in-frame clones and leaves out a portion. The data show 150,000 to 200,000 clones, 75% to 80% seen once. What was sequenced was PBMCs. Receptors were obtained from a man aged 40-50 years in good health and CMV-seropositive. CDR3s include the opening cysteine and the closing phenylalanine or tryptophan. Clone sizes are given selectively: once, few, many, or a class where the clone is expanded.

>TRBV19|-|TRBJ1-2|13
CASSIYDSHGYTF
>TRBV5-1|-|TRBJ2-5|15
CASSLTGGWQEAQYF
>TRBV9|-|TRBJ2-7|14
CASSVGQGAYEQYF
>TRBV27|-|TRBJ1-5|15
CASSFGQGRDQPQHF
>TRBV27|-|TRBJ1-2|17
CASSLRGGITTNYGYTF
>TRBV2|-|TRBJ2-5|13
CASTRGGQETQYF
>TRBV6-5|-|TRBJ1-5|16
CASSYSAGRVDQPQHF
>TRBV5-1|-|TRBJ2-5|15
CASSNPGQAQETQYF
>TRBV4-2|-|TRBJ2-5|15
CASKTGTNPSGTQYF
>TRBV30|few|TRBJ2-3|16
CAWSVGQGGGTDTQYF
>TRBV6-4|-|TRBJ2-1|18
CASTEVDRPLSSYNEQFF
>TRBV4-2|-|TRBJ2-2|17
CASSPRVRREDTGELFF
>TRBV6-5|-|TRBJ2-3|15
CASSYGTGAPDTQYF
>TRBV29-1|-|TRBJ2-3|14
CSVESGAGTDTQYF
>TRBV6-5|-|TRBJ2-1|15
CASSLTGGSYNEQFF
>TRBV19|once|TRBJ2-6|16
CASQTGVTSGANGLTF
>TRBV6-6|-|TRBJ1-2|13
CASSSQGVYGYTF
>TRBV7-8|-|TRBJ1-4|13
CASSLDRGEKLFF
>TRBV7-3|-|TRBJ1-1|15
CASSIATGGSTEAFF
>TRBV6-5|-|TRBJ2-4|13
CASSYSPGNSQYF
>TRBV19|few|TRBJ1-3|15
CASTRGGAGGNTIYF
>TRBV5-1|-|TRBJ2-7|14
CASSGRQGSYEQYF
>TRBV9|-|TRBJ1-1|13
CASSGPGGTEAFF
>TRBV7-8|few|TRBJ1-1|13
CASSIRDKSGAFF
>TRBV7-9|few|TRBJ2-1|15
CASSLARVLLNEQFF
>TRBV28|-|TRBJ1-5|15
CASSERQGSNQPQHF
>TRBV5-6|once|TRBJ2-4|11
CASSYRDRKVF
>TRBV9|-|TRBJ1-2|12
CASSKTGIGYTF
>TRBV7-9|-|TRBJ2-7|15
CASSLGQRSSYEQYF
>TRBV5-1|-|TRBJ2-3|14
CASSVDKYTDTQYF
>TRBV6-6|few|TRBJ2-1|14
CASSRTSGHNEQFF
>TRBV28|-|TRBJ1-5|14
CASLTQGGNQPQHF
>TRBV9|once|TRBJ2-3|14
CASSVRGTTDTQYF
>TRBV5-1|once|TRBJ2-3|15
CASSLGVQGTDTQYF
>TRBV28|once|TRBJ1-2|16
CASSRGGQGASGGYTF
>TRBV19|-|TRBJ1-2|14
CASTRGRGASGYTF
>TRBV6-1|-|-|14
CASSSSGRSYEQYF
>TRBV10-3|-|TRBJ2-4|15
CAIKEGPLAKNSQYF
>TRBV10-1|-|TRBJ2-1|16
CASSGLAGEVGNEQFF
>TRBV18|-|TRBJ2-7|13
CASSPPATYEQYF
>TRBV5-1|-|TRBJ2-7|12
CASSGQGYEQYF
>TRBV29-1|-|TRBJ2-7|15
CSVEGGDRGAYEQYF
>TRBV30|-|TRBJ1-5|13
CAWSTGFHQPQHF
>TRBV27|-|TRBJ1-5|14
CASSAGTGNQPQHF
>TRBV11-2|-|TRBJ1-4|17
CASSSLSYSKSNEKLFF
>TRBV6-5|once|TRBJ2-3|14
CASTPLGGSDTQYF